The sample holds a few counts of the clone carrying this T cell receptor (beta chain). What it recognizes is unknown. MiXCR, run by TCRdb on the 5' RACE reads, gives a single entry per CDR3 protein. The sample lists approximately 210,000 distinct CDR3 sequences; roughly 27% were seen once. The source of the sample is a study of T-cell memory formation after mild COVID-19. Notes on the study in general: Clones from the second wave (peaking day 37) had unconfirmed SARS-CoV-2 specificity.

V shed 6 bases and J 4 bases; nucleotides not matched to a gene: 2. The CDR3 runs 12 residues. This receptor was obtained from an adult woman who had mild COVID-19 (a few samples of this study predate the infection). Cell type and time point are not known. The sequencing sample was made of PBMCs or a T cell subset sorted from them (not recorded which). This rearrangement joins TRBV12-3 or TRBV12-4 to TRBJ1-1, with 7 bases fitting TRBD1. The chain's CDR3 is CASRQGSTEAFF. The CDR3 nucleotides read TGTGCCAGCAGACAGGGGTCCACTGAAGCTTTCTTT.